This TCR beta chain originates from a study of technical replicates of blood from several donors. Profiling relied on immunoSEQ multiplex PCR, and the TCRdb table lists in-frame clones only, not all of them. The table has 75,000 to 90,000 clones, roughly 93% seen once; the top ten hold about 0.36%. Germline V gene sequence: CDR1 SEHNR, CDR2 FQNEAQ (reference sequence). The CDR3 is made up of 14 amino acids. Trimming removed 5 bases from V and 4 bases from J, with 12 bases in between. Source material: T cells isolated from PBMCs. This sequence joins TRBV7-9 and TRBJ1-5; weak D call: TRBD1 (6 bases). The receptor's source is a human donor in good health. For the CDR3, the DNA is TGTGCCAGCAGCGTACAGGGTTGGAATCAGCCCCAGCATTTT. Encoded protein: CASSVQGWNQPQHF.